A single sample gave rise to the 18 T cell receptor beta chains below, sequenced in a study of blood T cell repertoires in COVID-19. Produced via immunoSEQ multiplex PCR; TCRdb's table is partial and in-frame only. The data hold 250,000 or so clones, with 80% to 90% observed a single time. The sequenced sample consisted of PBMCs or T cells enriched from blood (not recorded which). The source of these receptors is a woman between 45 and 65 years old who had recovered from COVID-19.

This sequence joins TRBV5-8 and TRBJ1-1, with D hard to call. The CDR3 has 14 amino acids. CDR1 is SGHTS and CDR2 is YDEGEE in the germline V gene. Trimming shortened V by 1 base and J by 8 bases, and 15 bases separated the two germline ends. The chain's CDR3 is CASSLKRLGPEAFF. The DNA for the CDR3 is TGTGCCAGCAGCTTGAAGCGGCTAGGACCGGAAGCTTTCTTT.

This CDR3 is CASSQDLPSFAASTDTQYF. The DNA of the CDR3 is TGTGCCAGCAGCCAAGATCTACCCTCTTTTGCGGCTAGCACAGATACGCAGTATTTT. The genes are TRBV3-1 (or the pseudogene TRBV3-2) and TRBJ2-3; D is unclear. Trimming shortened V by 0 bases and J by 0 bases, and 19 bases separated the two germline ends. Germline V gives CDR1 LGHDT, CDR2 YNNKEL (reference sequence). CDR3 length: 19 residues.

The rearrangement uses TRBV28 and TRBJ1-5; a possible D gene is TRBD1 (6 bases). V gave up 3 bases and J gave up 1 base, with 10 bases separating them. The CDR3 is made up of 15 amino acids. Germline V gives CDR1 MDHEN, CDR2 SYDVKM. The DNA for the CDR3 is TGTGCCAGCAGTTTCTGGACAGAGAGCAATCAGCCCCAGCATTTT. Translation: CASSFWTESNQPQHF.

The CDR3 DNA reads TGTGCCAGCAGCTTTCGGGACAGCTATGGCTACACCTTC. Protein sequence: CASSFRDSYGYTF. The rearrangement joins TRBV5-4 to TRBJ1-2, with 7 bases matching TRBD1. Trimming cost V 2 bases and J 4 bases; bases outside gene matches: 2. Germline-derived CDR1 and CDR2 are SGHNT and YYREEE (reference sequence). The CDR3 extends over 13 amino acids. The full variable domain, in which reference TRBV5-4 and TRBJ1-2 provide the parts outside the CDR3, is ETGVTQSPTHLIKTRGQQVTLRCSSQSGHNTVSWYQQALGQGPQFIFQYYREEENGRGNFPPRFSGLQFPNYSSELNVNALELDDSALYLCASSFRDSYGYTFGSGTRLTVV.

This clone was seen only once. J is TRBJ1-1 and V is TRBV5-1; 7 bases are shared with TRBD1. Trimming at V came to 8 bases and at J to 2 bases, leaving 6 bases not matched to a gene. CDR3 length equals 13 residues. In germline, CDR1 is SGHRS, CDR2 YFSETQ. DNA for the CDR3: TGCGCCAGTAGACAGGGAATAAACACTGAAGCTTTCTTT. Translation gives CASRQGINTEAFF.

The V and J genes are TRBV5-1 and TRBJ1-4, with D perhaps TRBD1 (5 bases). Trimming removed 5 bases at V and 1 base at J, with 18 bases between. Per germline, CDR1 SGHRS and CDR2 YFSETQ. This CDR3 is built from 17 residues. Written as DNA, the CDR3 is TGCGCCAGCAGTCCAACCCCGGTGGGGGGAACTAATGAAAAACTGTTTTTT. Its protein is CASSPTPVGGTNEKLFF.

This clone was counted between two and nine times. The chain recombines TRBV27 with TRBJ2-7; D unresolved. CDR1 is MNHEY and CDR2 is SMNVEV in the germline V gene (reference sequence). Trimming took 3 bases from V and 1 from J, leaving 16 bases between them. CDR3 size: 16 residues. The CDR3 loop is CASSFSPGASSYEQYF. The CDR3 DNA is TGTGCCAGCAGTTTCTCACCCGGCGCTAGTTCCTACGAGCAGTACTTC.

V usage is TRBV28 and J usage is TRBJ2-1; 12 nucleotides line up with TRBD1. CDR1 and CDR2 from the germline V gene are MDHEN and SYDVKM. V trimming: 6 bases; J trimming: 7 bases; junction bases outside the gene matches: 13. The CDR3 has 17 amino acids. CDR3 bases: TGTGCCAGCAGCCAAATCCTGGGACAGGGGGCGGGGAATGAGCAGTTCTTC. It specifies CASSQILGQGAGNEQFF.

The chain has TRBV12-3 or TRBV12-4 and TRBJ2-2; D remains unclear. Between the trimmed V and J ends, which lost 6 bases and 0 bases, there was a span of 5 bases. The CDR3 is 13 amino acids. The chain's CDR3 is CASRRTNTGELFF. The CDR3 DNA reads as TGTGCCAGCAGGAGAACGAACACCGGGGAGCTGTTTTTT.

Notes on this clone: An end of the junction differs from the germline gene, which may be a read error. This chain connects TRBV10-3 to TRBJ1-2; TRBD1 matches at 11 bases. The CDR3 is 14 amino acids. From germline, CDR1 is ENHRY and CDR2 SYGVKD. The CDR3 region has the DNA TGTGCCATCAGCCGGACAGGGGGCGACTATGACTACACCTTC. Its protein product is CAISRTGGDYDYTF.

The CDR3 DNA reads as TGTGCCAGCAGCTTAACTTCGCGTGGGAGCAGCTATGGCTACACCTTC. This codes for CASSLTSRGSSYGYTF. The chain is built from TRBV11-2 and TRBJ1-2; D ambiguous. The CDR3 has 16 amino acids. V gave up 2 bases and J gave up 4 bases, with 17 bases separating them. Per germline, CDR1 SGHAT and CDR2 FQNNGV.

This clone was counted a single time. V and J are TRBV10-3 and TRBJ2-1; 10 nucleotides match TRBD2. The germline CDR1 and CDR2 sequences are ENHRY and SYGVKD. The CDR3 spans 16 residues. With V trimmed by 1 base and J by 8 bases, 8 bases remained unmatched. CDR3 in DNA: TGTGCCATCAGTGAGTGGCTAGCGGGAGTGTCTTATGAGCAGTTCTTC. Its translation is CAISEWLAGVSYEQFF.

This chain links TRBV6-5 with TRBJ1-5; 9 bases are a match to TRBD1. J was trimmed by 1 base and V by 6 bases; bases with no gene match: 4. CDR3 size: 15 residues. CDR1 and CDR2 (germline): MNHEY, SVGAGI. CDR3 residues: CASSLDRGSNQPQHF. The CDR3 DNA is TGTGCCAGCAGCTTGGACAGGGGCAGCAATCAGCCCCAGCATTTT.

V gene TRBV15 combines with J gene TRBJ2-1, with a weak D call TRBD2 (5 bases). This CDR3 is built from 12 residues. The V end lost 3 bases, the J end lost 11 bases, and 11 bases lay between the germline ends. Germline V lookup: CDR1 LNHNV, CDR2 YYDKDF (reference sequence). The CDR3 DNA sequence: TGTGCCACCAGCAGTGAGGGCAGACAGCAGTTCTTC. Protein product: CATSSEGRQQFF.

The chain recombines TRBV5-4 with TRBJ1-3; perhaps TRBD1 as D (6 bases). V was cut by 2 bases and J by 1 base, with 7 bases left in between. CDR3 length equals 14 residues. Germline CDR1 and CDR2: SGHNT and YYREEE (reference sequence). The CDR3 here is CASSLTGSGNTIYF. The CDR3 DNA is TGTGCCAGCAGCTTAACAGGGTCTGGAAACACCATATATTTT.

The chain couples TRBV24-1 to TRBJ2-1; 9 bases are a match to TRBD1. CDR3 size: 16 residues. Germline loops: CDR1 KGHDR, CDR2 SFDVKD. Trimming at V came to 3 bases and at J to 9 bases, leaving 11 bases not matched to a gene. The CDR3 loop reads CATSDTRDRVNSEQFF. DNA of the CDR3: TGTGCCACCAGTGATACCCGGGACAGGGTTAACTCTGAGCAGTTCTTC.

There are a few counts of this clone. The rearrangement links TRBV7-2 to TRBJ1-5, with TRBD1 matching over 8 bases. The CDR3 runs 14 residues. With V trimmed by 4 bases and J by 2 bases, 1 base remained unmatched. In germline, CDR1 is SGHTA, CDR2 FQGNSA. In DNA form, the CDR3 reads TGTGCCAGCAGCTCGGACAGGGGCAATCAGCCCCAGCATTTT. Its translation is CASSSDRGNQPQHF.

The rearrangement links TRBV28 to TRBJ2-7; possible D gene TRBD2, 6 bases. V was clipped by 6 bases and J by 1 base, with 16 bases between them. The CDR3 loop spans 15 amino acids. CDR1 is MDHEN and CDR2 is SYDVKM in the germline V gene. The CDR3 protein is CASRGPRDSSYEQYF. The CDR3 coding sequence is TGTGCCAGCAGAGGCCCCCGGGACTCGTCCTACGAGCAGTACTTC.